The 7 T cell receptor beta chains presented below share a single source sample, sequenced in a study of breast tumors, draining lymph nodes, adjacent tissues. Axillary draining lymph nodes of breast cancer patients supplied the node samples. TCRdb passed the multiplex PCR reads through MiXCR, listing each CDR3 protein once. The sample records some 100,000 distinct CDR3 sequences, about 20% being singletons. Sequenced input: axillary lymph node tissue. Receptors originate from a female donor with breast cancer. Some clones in this sample may be carry-over from other donors' samples.

Written as DNA, the CDR3 is TGCGCCAGCAGCCTCTTCACATGGACAGGGGGCTTTCGCGCCAAAAACATTCAGTACTTC. Its protein product is CASSLFTWTGGFRAKNIQYF. J is TRBJ2-4 and V is TRBV4-1; 11 positions match TRBD1. CDR3 length: 20 residues. Germline-derived CDR1 and CDR2 are MGHRA and YSYEKL. V was pared by 4 bases and J by 1 base, with 15 bases of the junction left unmatched.

This clonotype has a count of ten or more. The chain has TRBV5-6 and TRBJ2-7, with D unclear. CDR1 SGHDT and CDR2 YYEEEE come from the germline V gene. Trimming removed 2 bases from V and 0 bases from J, with 6 bases in between. This CDR3 is built from 13 residues. In nucleotides, the CDR3 is TGTGCCAGCAGCTTATCGATCTCCTACGAGCAGTACTTC. Protein product: CASSLSISYEQYF.

This clonotype was detected ten times or more. The chain links TRBV11-1 to TRBJ1-6; D ambiguous. The CDR3 runs 16 residues. Trimming took off 5 bases at V and 7 bases at J, with 18 bases between the two ends. Germline CDR1 reads SGHAT; CDR2 reads FQDESV (reference sequence). The CDR3 is CASSPFGSGSNSPLHF. CDR3 nucleotides: TGTGCCAGCAGCCCTTTTGGGAGCGGCTCGAATTCACCCCTCCACTTT.

This clonotype appeared many times. This chain connects TRBV7-9 to TRBJ2-1; 8 bases map to TRBD2. The length of the CDR3 is 14 residues. Germline-derived CDR1 and CDR2 are SEHNR and FQNEAQ (reference sequence). V dropped 4 bases and J dropped 2; count of bases not matched to a gene: 1. In nucleotides, the CDR3 is TGTGCCAGCAGCTGGGGACTAGCCTACAATGAGCAGTTCTTC. Translating it yields CASSWGLAYNEQFF.

This clonotype has more than one count but fewer than ten. One base away lies a much larger clone, so this may be a sequencing read error. In nucleotides, the CDR3 is TGTGCCAGCAGATCCCCTAGGACAGGGACTGGCTACACCTTC. Protein product: CASRSPRTGTGYTF. The gene calls are TRBV6-2 or TRBV6-3 and TRBJ1-2, with TRBD1 identical over 8 bases. Germline V CDR1 and CDR2: MNHEY, SVGEGT. This CDR3 is built from 14 residues. V shed 6 bases, J shed 7 bases, and the junction held 10 bases outside the gene matches.

The sample holds many counts of this clonotype. CDR3 region: CASSAGTGRETQYF. As DNA, the CDR3 is TGTGCCAGCAGCGCCGGGACAGGGAGAGAGACCCAGTACTTC. The rearrangement links TRBV5-6 to TRBJ2-5; 9 positions match TRBD1. Germline values: CDR1 SGHDT, CDR2 YYEEEE. V dropped 4 bases and J dropped 4; count of bases not matched to a gene: 5. The CDR3 sequence is 14 residues long.

This clonotype was counted ten times or more. This chain joins TRBV2 and TRBJ2-1; TRBD2 aligns across 11 bases. J lost 2 bases, V lost 8 bases, and 14 bases had no gene match. CDR1 and CDR2 (germline): SNHLY, FYNNEI. The CDR3 runs to 18 residues. The CDR3 bases are TGTGCCAGCCTAAACCTAGCGGGGGGTCCTAATCCCTACAATGAGCAGTTCTTC. This encodes CASLNLAGGPNPYNEQFF. The whole variable domain, remainder taken from reference TRBV2 and TRBJ2-1, is EPEVTQTPSHQVTQMGQEVILRCVPISNHLYFYWYRQILGQKVEFLVSFYNNEISEKSEIFDDQFSVERPDGSNFTLKIRSTKLEDSAMYFCASLNLAGGPNPYNEQFFGPGTRLTVL.